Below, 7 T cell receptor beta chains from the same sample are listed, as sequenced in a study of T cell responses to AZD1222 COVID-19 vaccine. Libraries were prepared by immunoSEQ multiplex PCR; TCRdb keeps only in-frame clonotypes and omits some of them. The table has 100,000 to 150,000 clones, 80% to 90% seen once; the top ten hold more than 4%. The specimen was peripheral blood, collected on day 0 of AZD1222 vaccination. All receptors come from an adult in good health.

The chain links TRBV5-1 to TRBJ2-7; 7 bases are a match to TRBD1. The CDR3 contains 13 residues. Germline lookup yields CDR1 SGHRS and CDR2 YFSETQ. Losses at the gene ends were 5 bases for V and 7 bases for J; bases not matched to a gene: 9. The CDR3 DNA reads TGCGCCAGCAGTCCTGACAGGGTGGAAGAGCAGTACTTC. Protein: CASSPDRVEEQYF.

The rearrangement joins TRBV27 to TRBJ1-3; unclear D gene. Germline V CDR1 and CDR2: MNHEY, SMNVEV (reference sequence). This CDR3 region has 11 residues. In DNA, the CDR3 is TGTGCTACCAACTCTGGAAACACCATATATTTT. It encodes CATNSGNTIYF.

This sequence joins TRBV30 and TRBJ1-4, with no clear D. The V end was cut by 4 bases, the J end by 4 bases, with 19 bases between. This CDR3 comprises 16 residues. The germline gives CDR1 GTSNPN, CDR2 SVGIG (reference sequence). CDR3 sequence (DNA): TGTGCCTGGACTTCAACGGGCGCATCATTTAATGAAAAACTGTTTTTT. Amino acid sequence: CAWTSTGASFNEKLFF.

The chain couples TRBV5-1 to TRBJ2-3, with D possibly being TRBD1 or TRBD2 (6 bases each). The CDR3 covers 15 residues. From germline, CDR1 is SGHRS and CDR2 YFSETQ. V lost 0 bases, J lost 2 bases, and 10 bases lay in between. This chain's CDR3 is CASSLGGGLTDTQYF. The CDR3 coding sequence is TGCGCCAGCAGCTTGGGAGGGGGACTCACAGATACGCAGTATTTT.

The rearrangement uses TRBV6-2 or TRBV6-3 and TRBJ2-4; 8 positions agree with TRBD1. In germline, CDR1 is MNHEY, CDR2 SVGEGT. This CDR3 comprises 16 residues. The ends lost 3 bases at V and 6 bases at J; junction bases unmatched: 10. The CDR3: CASSYTGGTGLNIQYF. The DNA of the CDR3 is TGTGCCAGCAGTTATACAGGGGGAACGGGGCTAAACATTCAGTACTTC.

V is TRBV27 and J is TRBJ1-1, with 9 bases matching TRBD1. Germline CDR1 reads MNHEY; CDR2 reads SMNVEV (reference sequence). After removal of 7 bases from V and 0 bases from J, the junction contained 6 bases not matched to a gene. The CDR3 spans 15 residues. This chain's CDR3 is CASMATGGVNTEAFF. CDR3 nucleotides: TGTGCCAGCATGGCGACAGGGGGTGTGAACACTGAAGCTTTCTTT.

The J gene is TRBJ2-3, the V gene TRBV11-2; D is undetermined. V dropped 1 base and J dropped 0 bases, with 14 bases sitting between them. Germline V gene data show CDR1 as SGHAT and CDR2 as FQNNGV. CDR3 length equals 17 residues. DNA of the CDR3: TGTGCCAGCAGCTTAGTTGTCGGCGCGGCTAGCACAGATACGCAGTATTTT. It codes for CASSLVVGAASTDTQYF.